This TCR beta chain emerged from a study of Graves' ophthalmopathy and Graves' hyperthyroidism (dated by TCRdb to the late 2010s). Study-wide context: Hyperthyroidism was defined as stable when no progression to ophthalmopathy occurred within 18 months of follow-up. The study used signatures of the TCR beta repertoire to tell Graves' ophthalmopathy apart from Graves' hyperthyroidism and to predict which patients would progress to ophthalmopathy. In total, around 130 blood samples were TCR-sequenced: some 43 ophthalmopathy, over 70 hyperthyroidism and approximately 17 hyperthyroidism-to-ophthalmopathy patients. A discovery set of about 99 patients (roughly 41 ophthalmopathy, 55 to 65 stable hyperthyroidism) was enrolled to explore V-J signatures distinguishing ophthalmopathy from hyperthyroidism. The independent validation cohort included approximately 19 hyperthyroidism patients plus 17 patients who later progressed from hyperthyroidism to ophthalmopathy. In about six hyperthyroidism patients, the T-cell repertoires found in thyroid tissue were compared with those found in blood. Once sampling was done, hyperthyroidism patients were given methimazole at a starting dose of 30 mg daily, while ophthalmopathy patients were given high-dose intravenous methylprednisolone. Beyond this particular receptor, the publication reports: In validation, the model predicted ophthalmopathy progression with more than 55% sensitivity and roughly 72% specificity; some 13 predicted patients were CT-confirmed with GO in a median of roughly 6.8 months. Most of the expanded thyroid clonotypes with a frequency above 0.001 were also detected in blood, and it was suggested that the thyroid immune response may be reflected by blood repertoires. No statistical method was used to set the sample size in advance, and the investigators knew which group each participant was assigned to. Ophthalmopathy was separated from stable hyperthyroidism by the 13-signature model with about 85% sensitivity and about 81% specificity in cross-validation and with 80%/75% in the test set.

This clonotype has only one observation. Its antigen has not been determined. No base qualities exist here, and no much larger clone lies one base off it. A read on its own is weak evidence. For repertoire sequencing, TCR beta CDR3 regions were amplified from RNA transcripts. A first-round RT-PCR used HTBI primers with the Qiagen OneStep RT-PCR kit, followed by a second-round multiplex PCR, size selection and purification. Sequencing of the libraries was carried out on an Illumina HiSeq2000 in paired-end mode with 100 bp reads. The study's processing was this. SOAPnuke was used for read processing, and reads with adapters, uncalled bases, a mean Phred below 15, or no exact constant-primer or identifier match were discarded. COPE v1.2.5 was used to merge high-quality paired reads. Each unique nucleotide sequence was treated as a clonotype, and MiTCR v1.1 was used to align the clonotypes to the IMGT TRB V, D and J references. Analysis was restricted to V-J combinations with a frequency above 0.0001, which covered over 98% of repertoires. A TCR clonal expansion and chaos score per V-J combination was defined as the ratio of F50 clonal expansion to chaos observed in the TCRdist matrix. Welch's t-statistics and random forest were used to narrow the features down to more than 10 V-J combinations, which were then fed into a naive Bayes classifier. Thyroid-blood repertoire similarity was quantified with the Morisita-Horn index. Using fastp trimming at Q25 and MiXCR clonotype assembly, TCRdb reanalyzed the public sequencing data and kept in-frame beta chains. Here each entry gathers all rows of one CDR3 protein and keeps the most common genes and DNA. TCRdb's processing, not the study's, gives the V and J calls here. Recorded for this sample are 900,000 to 1,200,000 distinct CDR3 sequences; about two fifths of them occurred a single time. The ten largest clones capture more than 9.5% of the sample.

V and J lose 4 bases and 4 bases, and a span of 17 bases separates them. CDR1 and CDR2 were assigned from the germline V gene as SQVTM and ANQGSEA. CDR3 length: 14 amino acids, cysteine to phenylalanine. The DNA shown is the 42-base CDR3, in frame from base 1. The hyperthyroidism patients were 18 to 65 years old and newly diagnosed, with a disease duration of less than 2 months. Patients with other autoimmune diseases, uncontrolled infections, pregnancy or lactation were excluded. Diagnosis relied on clinical symptoms, serum thyroxine, TRAb, thyroid ultrasound and orbital computed tomography. Total RNA was extracted with Trizol reagent and quality-checked on an Agilent 2100 Bioanalyzer.

Sequencing was carried out using peripheral blood or thyroid tissue (not recorded which). The origin of this receptor is an adult man with Graves' hyperthyroidism. This sequence uses TRBV29-1 and TRBJ2-7; the best D guess is TRBD1, with 8 bases matching. The CDR3 reads as follows: CSVGGGTGQYEQYF. The nucleotides are TGCAGCGTTGGGGGAGGGACAGGCCAATACGAGCAGTACTTC.